Each of the 21 T cell receptor beta chains below was sequenced from the same sample in a study of CD8 T cells in Susac syndrome. It was with random hexamers that 0.5 to 1 ug RNA was reverse transcribed. Each CDR3 protein is one row after TCRdb ran MiXCR on the immunoSEQ multiplex PCR reads. The sample includes about 290,000 distinct CDR3 sequences, approximately 90% seen only once; the top ten take approximately 0.2%. Sequences were obtained from CD8+ T cells from PBMCs. The receptor source for this set is a human donor with multiple sclerosis.

V usage is TRBV12-3 or TRBV12-4 and J usage is TRBJ2-1; D not certain. There are 14 residues in the CDR3. Trimming cost V 1 base and J 6 bases, with 10 bases left between them. The CDR3 protein is CASSLGTDGNEQFF. The CDR3 nucleotides are TGTGCCAGCAGTTTAGGGACGGATGGCAATGAGCAGTTCTTC.

J is TRBJ2-3 and V is TRBV19; 11 bases map to TRBD2. The germline CDR1 and CDR2 sequences are LNHDA and SQIVND (reference sequence). This CDR3 has 15 amino acids. Trimming at V came to 7 bases and at J to 5 bases, leaving 8 bases not matched to a gene. CDR3 protein: CASTLSGRAGDTQYF. The DNA of the CDR3 is TGTGCCAGTACCCTTAGCGGGAGGGCCGGAGATACGCAGTATTTT.

The genes are TRBV12-3 or TRBV12-4 and TRBJ2-3; the D call may be TRBD1 or TRBD2 (5 bases each). Trimming removed 8 bases from V and 4 bases from J, with 7 bases in between. CDR3 length: 11 residues. Here the CDR3 DNA reads TGTGCCAGCCGGGGCTCAGATACGCAGTATTTT. It specifies CASRGSDTQYF.

The rearrangement joins TRBV20-1 to TRBJ2-2; the D gene is possibly TRBD2 (6 bases). Trimming took 5 bases from V and 6 from J, leaving 22 bases between them. Germline assignment: CDR1 DFQATT and CDR2 SNEGSKA (reference sequence). The CDR3 consists of 16 residues. In nucleotides, the CDR3 is TGCAGTGCTCCCTCAGCTGCCGGGGGTGACTCCGGGGAGCTGTTTTTT. Protein sequence: CSAPSAAGGDSGELFF.

CDR3 sequence reads: CAISARDRGGTDTQYF. DNA for the CDR3: TGTGCCATCAGTGCCCGAGACAGGGGAGGAACAGATACGCAGTATTTT. The chain uses TRBV10-3 and TRBJ2-3, with 8 bases aligning to TRBD1. The length of the CDR3 is 16 residues. The junction had 9 bases not matched to a gene; V was cut back by 4 bases and J by 3 bases. Per germline, CDR1 ENHRY and CDR2 SYGVKD.

The chain employs TRBV9 and TRBJ1-1; TRBD1 might be the D (5 bases). V gave up 0 bases and J gave up 5 bases, with 11 bases separating them. CDR1 is SGDLS and CDR2 is YYNGEE in the germline V gene. The CDR3 is made up of 14 amino acids. CDR3: CASSVEGVATEAFF. The CDR3 region has the DNA TGTGCCAGCAGCGTAGAAGGGGTTGCGACTGAAGCTTTCTTT.

The CDR3 loop reads CAISLTGPTDTQYF. For the CDR3, the DNA is TGTGCCATCAGCCTGACAGGGCCCACAGATACGCAGTATTTT. The rearrangement links TRBV10-3 to TRBJ2-3, with 7 bases aligning to TRBD1. The CDR3 consists of 14 residues. Per the germline V gene, CDR1 is ENHRY and CDR2 is SYGVKD. V lost 6 bases to trimming and J lost 2 bases; unmatched junction nucleotides: 5.

This chain connects TRBV29-1 to TRBJ2-5, with 7 bases aligning to TRBD2. This CDR3 has 14 amino acids. Trimming removed 4 bases from V and 0 bases from J; junction bases left unmatched: 5. CDR1 is SQVTM and CDR2 is ANQGSEA in the germline V gene. The CDR3 coding sequence is TGCAGCGTTGTTCTAGCGGATTACCAAGAGACCCAGTACTTC. Amino acids: CSVVLADYQETQYF.

CDR3 nucleotide sequence: TGTGCCAGCAGTGACGGGGCAGGGGGCGCAAGTGGCTACACCTTC. Its protein product is CASSDGAGGASGYTF. J is TRBJ1-2 and V is TRBV6-4; 8 bases align to TRBD1. Germline V lookup: CDR1 MRHNA, CDR2 SNTAGT. This CDR3 comprises 15 residues. With 2 bases clipped from V and 7 bases from J, the junction kept 9 bases outside the gene matches.

The chain carries TRBV9 and TRBJ2-1; D not resolved. This CDR3 region has 12 residues. The germline V gene has CDR1 SGDLS and CDR2 YYNGEE. V lost 2 bases to trimming and J lost 7 bases, with 7 bases between them. As DNA, the CDR3 is TGTGCCAGCAGCGTTGGAGAAAATGAGCAGTTCTTC. This encodes CASSVGENEQFF.

This chain connects TRBV19 to TRBJ2-2, with no clear D. Germline V gene data show CDR1 as LNHDA and CDR2 as SQIVND (reference sequence). This CDR3 region has 15 residues. The V end was cut by 8 bases, the J end by 4 bases, with 17 bases between. Here the CDR3 reads CASSLSALGTGELFF. In DNA form, the CDR3 reads TGTGCCAGTTCTTTGAGCGCACTGGGCACCGGGGAGCTGTTTTTT.

The chain combines TRBV7-8 with TRBJ1-3; TRBD1 matches at 8 bases. Trimming removed 3 bases from V and 0 bases from J; junction bases left unmatched: 4. CDR3 length: 16 amino acids. The germline V gene has CDR1 SGHVS and CDR2 FQNEAQ. CDR3 nucleotide sequence: TGTGCCAGCAGCTTGACAGGGGAGGACTCTGGAAACACCATATATTTT. As protein: CASSLTGEDSGNTIYF.

This clonotype was picked up one time. The chain couples TRBV6-2 or TRBV6-3 to TRBJ2-7; the D gene is possibly TRBD2 (5 bases). Germline V gene lookup returns CDR1 MNHEY and CDR2 SVGEGT. V shed 4 bases and J shed 7 bases, with 20 bases lying between them. This CDR3 has 15 residues. CDR3 protein: CASSWPRIRGEEQYF. CDR3 nucleotides: TGTGCCAGCAGTTGGCCCCGGATTCGTGGGGAGGAGCAGTACTTC.

This clonotype was seen only once. V is TRBV4-3 and J is TRBJ2-7; the match to TRBD1 covers 10 bases. J gave up 4 bases and V 5 bases, and 5 bases lay outside the gene matches. There are 14 residues in the CDR3. Germline assignment: CDR1 LGHNA and CDR2 YSLEER. The CDR3 sequence is CASSEGQGRYEQYF. CDR3 sequence (DNA): TGCGCCAGCAGCGAGGGACAGGGGCGTTACGAGCAGTACTTC.

The rearrangement joins TRBV7-8 to TRBJ1-4; no clear D. V shed 1 base and J shed 5 bases, with 11 bases lying between them. CDR3 size: 15 residues. Germline V gene sequence: CDR1 SGHVS, CDR2 FQNEAQ. CDR3 protein: CASSLGSRKNEKLFF. The CDR3 DNA follows: TGTGCCAGCAGCTTAGGGAGCAGAAAAAATGAAAAACTGTTTTTT.

The genes are TRBV14 and TRBJ1-2; unclear D gene. CDR1 is SGHDN and CDR2 is FVKESK in the germline V gene. Trimming pared 1 base from V and 3 bases from J, leaving 9 bases between. There are 14 residues in the CDR3. The CDR3 protein is CASSQVGTYYGYTF. For the CDR3, the DNA is TGTGCCAGCAGCCAAGTGGGCACATACTATGGCTACACCTTC.

The CDR3 bases are TGCAGCGTTGAAGGGGGTCAGGGGGTCTACAATGAGCAGTTCTTC. Translating gives CSVEGGQGVYNEQFF. The J gene is TRBJ2-1, the V gene TRBV29-1; 7 bases are a match to TRBD1. The CDR3 totals 15 residues. CDR1 SQVTM and CDR2 ANQGSEA come from the germline V gene. The V segment lost 1 base and the J segment 3 bases; nucleotides outside the gene matches: 6.

The chain combines TRBV12-3 or TRBV12-4 with TRBJ2-7, with D perhaps given as TRBD1 or TRBD2 (5 bases each). The CDR3 is 11 amino acids. The V gene lost 11 bases and the J gene lost 3 bases, with 11 bases spanning the gap. The DNA of the CDR3 is TGTGCCTTGGGACCGAACTACGAGCAGTACTTC. Translating it yields CALGPNYEQYF.

V and J are TRBV6-5 and TRBJ1-1, with a possible D match to TRBD1 (6 bases). This CDR3 has 14 amino acids. Trimming shortened V by 0 bases and J by 7 bases, and 12 bases separated the two germline ends. The germline gives CDR1 MNHEY, CDR2 SVGAGI. Here the CDR3 reads CASSYSPQGREAFF. The CDR3 DNA follows: TGTGCCAGCAGTTACTCGCCACAGGGTCGTGAAGCTTTCTTT.

V is TRBV24-1 and J is TRBJ1-3; the match to TRBD1 covers 9 bases. This CDR3 contains 19 residues. With 6 bases clipped from V and 0 bases from J, the junction kept 14 bases outside the gene matches. Germline CDR1 reads KGHDR; CDR2 reads SFDVKD. CDR3 sequence reads: CATSPSVPGQGNSGNTIYF. The CDR3 nucleotides are TGTGCCACCAGTCCTTCCGTACCGGGACAGGGAAACTCTGGAAACACCATATATTTT.

J is TRBJ1-2 and V is TRBV4-1; D uncertain. Germline assignment: CDR1 MGHRA and CDR2 YSYEKL. CDR3 size: 14 residues. V lost 4 bases to trimming and J lost 1 base, with 10 bases between them. The CDR3 region has the DNA TGCGCCAGCAGCCGAAAGAAAAGTAACTATGGCTACACCTTC. Its protein product is CASSRKKSNYGYTF.